The rows below give T cell receptor beta chains drawn from one sample of a study of CD8 T cells in ankylosing spondylitis. TCRdb reanalysed the 5' RACE reads using MiXCR and keeps one entry per CDR3 protein. The table lists more than 300,000 distinct CDR3 sequences, 6.5% to 10% of them singletons, with approximately 14% in the top ten. The sequenced sample was blood, either unsorted or a sorted T cell fraction (not recorded which). The receptors derive from a male donor with ankylosing spondylitis. Each CDR3 is given with its conserved first and last residue. A D gene is named only where the DNA matches it firmly. A clone size is listed for some rows: how often the clone was seen (once, few, many), or a class if it is expanded.

V gene: TRBV27
D gene: TRBD2
J gene: TRBJ2-7
clone size: few
CDR3 DNA: TGTGCCAGCAGTTTCCTAGCGGGAGGGGACTACGAGCAGTACTTC
CDR3 protein: CASSFLAGGDYEQYF

V gene: TRBV28
D gene: NA
J gene: TRBJ2-7
clone size: many
CDR3 DNA: TGTGCCAGCAGTTTTCCTGCCCGCGACAGCTCCTACGAGCAGTACTTC
CDR3 protein: CASSFPARDSSYEQYF

V gene: TRBV29-1
D gene: TRBD2
J gene: TRBJ2-3
clone size: few
CDR3 DNA: TGCAGCGTTGGGACTAGCGGGGGGTCAGATACGCAGTATTTT
CDR3 protein: CSVGTSGGSDTQYF

V gene: TRBV3-1
D gene: NA
J gene: TRBJ2-5
clone size: NA
CDR3 DNA: TGTGCCAGCAGCCAAGATCAGACGGAGGGCGAGGTGAAGACCCAGTACTTC
CDR3 protein: CASSQDQTEGEVKTQYF

V gene: TRBV3-1
D gene: TRBD1
J gene: TRBJ1-1
clone size: many
CDR3 DNA: TGTGCCAGCAGCCAGAGGGACAGGGGCACTGAAGCTTTCTTT
CDR3 protein: CASSQRDRGTEAFF

V gene: TRBV15
D gene: NA
J gene: TRBJ2-3
clone size: many
CDR3 DNA: TGTGCCACCAGCAGAGAGGTGGGCACAGATACGCAGTATTTT
CDR3 protein: CATSREVGTDTQYF

V gene: TRBV4-2
D gene: TRBD2
J gene: TRBJ2-3
clone size: NA
CDR3 DNA: TGTGCCAGCAGCAGTCCGACAGGGGGACTAGCGGGCTACACAGATACGCAGTATTTT
CDR3 protein: CASSSPTGGLAGYTDTQYF

V gene: TRBV20-1
D gene: NA
J gene: TRBJ2-7
clone size: NA
CDR3 DNA: TGCAGTGCTAGAGATGGAGCGACAGCCGGACACTACGAGCAGTACTTC
CDR3 protein: CSARDGATAGHYEQYF

V gene: TRBV5-4
D gene: NA
J gene: TRBJ2-7
clone size: NA
CDR3 DNA: TGTGCCAGCAGCTTTTTCGACGCCTACGAGCAGTACTTC
CDR3 protein: CASSFFDAYEQYF

V gene: TRBV4-3
D gene: NA
J gene: TRBJ2-5
clone size: many
CDR3 DNA: TGCGCCAGCAGCCGCGGAGGCGTCCAAGAGACCCAGTACTTC
CDR3 protein: CASSRGGVQETQYF

V gene: TRBV5-1
D gene: NA
J gene: TRBJ2-5
clone size: many
CDR3 DNA: TGCGCCAGCAGATTATCGTGGGAGACCCAGTACTTC
CDR3 protein: CASRLSWETQYF

V gene: TRBV18
D gene: NA
J gene: TRBJ1-1
clone size: NA
CDR3 DNA: TGTGCCAGCTCACCTCTAGGACAGAACACTGAAGCTTTCTTT
CDR3 protein: CASSPLGQNTEAFF

V gene: TRBV7-2
D gene: NA
J gene: TRBJ2-7
clone size: NA
CDR3 DNA: TGTGCCAGCAGCCCCCGGGTGGGATCCTACGAGCAGTACTTC
CDR3 protein: CASSPRVGSYEQYF

V gene: TRBV29-1
D gene: TRBD1
J gene: TRBJ2-7
clone size: many
CDR3 DNA: TGCAGCGTTGAAGCAACAGGGGGCTCGTCCTACGAGCAGTACTTC
CDR3 protein: CSVEATGGSSYEQYF

V gene: TRBV2
D gene: TRBD2
J gene: TRBJ2-3
clone size: NA
CDR3 DNA: TGTGCCAGCAGGGGACTAGCGGGTTGGTCAGATACGCAGTATTTT
CDR3 protein: CASRGLAGWSDTQYF

V gene: TRBV3-1
D gene: NA
J gene: TRBJ2-3
clone size: NA
CDR3 DNA: TGTGCCAGCAGCACCACCACCGCCACAGATACGCAGTATTTT
CDR3 protein: CASSTTTATDTQYF

V gene: TRBV4-3
D gene: TRBD2
J gene: TRBJ2-2
clone size: many
CDR3 DNA: TGCGCCAGCAGCCAAAACGGGGGGAGTGCCACCGGGGAGCTGTTTTTT
CDR3 protein: CASSQNGGSATGELFF

V gene: TRBV24-1
D gene: NA
J gene: TRBJ2-2
clone size: NA
CDR3 DNA: TGTGCCACCAGTCAGGTGAACACCGGGGAGCTGTTTTTT
CDR3 protein: CATSQVNTGELFF

V gene: TRBV27
D gene: NA
J gene: TRBJ2-2
clone size: NA
CDR3 DNA: TGTGCCAGCAGATGGACGTTGAACACCGGGGAGCTGTTTTTT
CDR3 protein: CASRWTLNTGELFF

V gene: TRBV20-1
D gene: TRBD1
J gene: TRBJ1-2
clone size: NA
CDR3 DNA: TGCAGTGCTAACACAGGACAGGGGGTCGAAGGCTACACCTTC
CDR3 protein: CSANTGQGVEGYTF

V gene: TRBV28
D gene: NA
J gene: TRBJ2-3
clone size: many
CDR3 DNA: TGTGCCAGCAGTTCACTACCTGGCCTATGGACCCCAGATACGCAGTATTTT
CDR3 protein: CASSSLPGLWTPDTQYF

V gene: TRBV5-1
D gene: NA
J gene: TRBJ2-1
clone size: few
CDR3 DNA: TGCGCCAGCAGCTTGGAACGTCAGGGGTCAAGGCGCAATGAGCAGTTCTTC
CDR3 protein: CASSLERQGSRRNEQFF

V gene: TRBV29-1
D gene: NA
J gene: TRBJ2-1
clone size: few
CDR3 DNA: TGCAGCGTTATGGGGGCGGGTAATGAGCAGTTCTTC
CDR3 protein: CSVMGAGNEQFF

V gene: TRBV28
D gene: TRBD2
J gene: TRBJ2-7
clone size: many
CDR3 DNA: TGTGCCAGCAGTTCCAGAGGGAGCGGGAGGCCCCGTGGGGAGCAGTACTTC
CDR3 protein: CASSSRGSGRPRGEQYF

V gene: TRBV4-1
D gene: NA
J gene: TRBJ2-7
clone size: many
CDR3 DNA: TGCGCCAGCAGCCCTGCGGGCAGCGAGAGTGCCGAGCAGTACTTC
CDR3 protein: CASSPAGSESAEQYF

V gene: TRBV18
D gene: NA
J gene: TRBJ1-1
clone size: many
CDR3 DNA: TGTGCCAGCTCACCAGGGCAGGCGAACACTGAAGCTTTCTTT
CDR3 protein: CASSPGQANTEAFF

V gene: TRBV9
D gene: NA
J gene: TRBJ1-5
clone size: many
CDR3 DNA: TGTGCCAGCAGCCCCGGGCCCTGGGGCAATCAGCCCCAGCATTTT
CDR3 protein: CASSPGPWGNQPQHF

V gene: TRBV5-6
D gene: NA
J gene: TRBJ2-1
clone size: NA
CDR3 DNA: TGTGCCAGCAGCTTGGGTCGCTCCTACAATGAGCAGTTCTTC
CDR3 protein: CASSLGRSYNEQFF

V gene: TRBV28
D gene: TRBD1
J gene: TRBJ1-5
clone size: NA
CDR3 DNA: TGTGCCAGCAGTCCCACGGGACAGGGGTTTTATAGCAATCAGCCCCAGCATTTT
CDR3 protein: CASSPTGQGFYSNQPQHF

V gene: TRBV7-3
D gene: NA
J gene: TRBJ2-2
clone size: many
CDR3 DNA: TGTGCCAGCAGCCCCCCGGGCACCGGGGAGCTGTTTTTT
CDR3 protein: CASSPPGTGELFF

V gene: TRBV29-1
D gene: NA
J gene: TRBJ1-4
clone size: NA
CDR3 DNA: TGCAGCGCCAGGAGCAGGGGATCTAATGAAAAACTGTTTTTT
CDR3 protein: CSARSRGSNEKLFF

V gene: TRBV5-1
D gene: NA
J gene: TRBJ2-3
clone size: many
CDR3 DNA: TGCGCCAGCAGCTTTGTTCGGGGGGCCTCTGTTCTACGTTCTGTTACGCAGTATTTT
CDR3 protein: CASSFVRGASVLRSVTQYF

V gene: TRBV5-1
D gene: NA
J gene: TRBJ2-5
clone size: many
CDR3 DNA: TGCGCCAGCAGCAGCCAGGGTTGGGAGACCCAGTACTTC
CDR3 protein: CASSSQGWETQYF

V gene: TRBV24-1
D gene: NA
J gene: TRBJ1-2
clone size: few
CDR3 DNA: TGTGCCACCAGTGATACCGGCGAGGGCTATGGCTACACCTTC
CDR3 protein: CATSDTGEGYGYTF

V gene: TRBV5-1
D gene: TRBD1
J gene: TRBJ2-5
clone size: NA
CDR3 DNA: TGCGCCAGCACCGGTGGACAGGGAGGAGAGACCCAGTACTTC
CDR3 protein: CASTGGQGGETQYF

V gene: TRBV6-6
D gene: NA
J gene: TRBJ2-1
clone size: NA
CDR3 DNA: TGTGCCAGCAGTTATATGGACAGGCAGTTCTTC
CDR3 protein: CASSYMDRQFF

V gene: TRBV20-1
D gene: NA
J gene: TRBJ1-5
clone size: few
CDR3 DNA: TGCAGTGCGCAGCGATATAGCAATCAGCCCCAGCATTTT
CDR3 protein: CSAQRYSNQPQHF

V gene: TRBV10-3
D gene: NA
J gene: TRBJ2-5
clone size: NA
CDR3 DNA: TGTGCCATCAGCATGGGATTACCCCCGGAGACCCAGTACTTC
CDR3 protein: CAISMGLPPETQYF

V gene: TRBV6-5
D gene: NA
J gene: TRBJ2-1
clone size: few
CDR3 DNA: TGTGCCAGCAGTTCTTGGGCCCCCAGCTCCTACAATGAGCAGTTCTTC
CDR3 protein: CASSSWAPSSYNEQFF

V gene: TRBV7-9
D gene: TRBD2
J gene: TRBJ2-2
clone size: many
CDR3 DNA: TGTGCCAGCAGCCCCCCGCAGCGGGGGAACACCGGGGAGCTGTTTTTT
CDR3 protein: CASSPPQRGNTGELFF

V gene: TRBV3-1
D gene: NA
J gene: TRBJ2-4
clone size: NA
CDR3 DNA: TGTGCCAGCAGCCAACTCGGGACGGGGAAAAACATTCAGTACTTC
CDR3 protein: CASSQLGTGKNIQYF

V gene: TRBV7-9
D gene: NA
J gene: TRBJ2-3
clone size: few
CDR3 DNA: TGTGCCAGCAGAAGGGACGGACTTAGCACAGATACGCAGTATTTT
CDR3 protein: CASRRDGLSTDTQYF

V gene: TRBV24-1
D gene: TRBD2
J gene: TRBJ2-1
clone size: NA
CDR3 DNA: TGTGCCACCAGTGAACGACTAGCGGGATACAATGAGCAGTTCTTC
CDR3 protein: CATSERLAGYNEQFF

V gene: TRBV7-2
D gene: NA
J gene: TRBJ2-1
clone size: few
CDR3 DNA: TGTGCCAGTTCAATCATGGGGGCCCCCTACAATGAGCAGTTCTTC
CDR3 protein: CASSIMGAPYNEQFF

V gene: TRBV5-1
D gene: TRBD2
J gene: TRBJ2-3
clone size: many
CDR3 DNA: TGCGCCAGCAGCTTGGAAACTAGCGGAAGAAGCACAGATACGCAGTATTTT
CDR3 protein: CASSLETSGRSTDTQYF

V gene: TRBV7-9
D gene: NA
J gene: TRBJ1-1
clone size: few
CDR3 DNA: TGTGCCAGCAGCCCTCCCCCCATGGGGAGAACTGAAGCTTTCTTT
CDR3 protein: CASSPPPMGRTEAFF

V gene: TRBV5-1
D gene: TRBD1
J gene: TRBJ1-5
clone size: few
CDR3 DNA: TGCGCCAGCAGCTTACAGGGGCGGGATCAGCCCCAGCATTTT
CDR3 protein: CASSLQGRDQPQHF

V gene: TRBV7-9
D gene: NA
J gene: TRBJ2-1
clone size: many
CDR3 DNA: TGCGCCAGCAGCTTGCCTTCCTACAATGAGCAGTTCTTC
CDR3 protein: CASSLPSYNEQFF

V gene: TRBV29-1
D gene: NA
J gene: TRBJ2-1
clone size: few
CDR3 DNA: TGCAGCGTTGAAGATCTCGCCAAGAGTAAGCAGTTCTTC
CDR3 protein: CSVEDLAKSKQFF

V gene: TRBV18
D gene: TRBD1
J gene: TRBJ2-1
clone size: few
CDR3 DNA: TGTGCCAGCTCCGCCCGGGACAGACCCTACAATGAGCAGTTCTTC
CDR3 protein: CASSARDRPYNEQFF